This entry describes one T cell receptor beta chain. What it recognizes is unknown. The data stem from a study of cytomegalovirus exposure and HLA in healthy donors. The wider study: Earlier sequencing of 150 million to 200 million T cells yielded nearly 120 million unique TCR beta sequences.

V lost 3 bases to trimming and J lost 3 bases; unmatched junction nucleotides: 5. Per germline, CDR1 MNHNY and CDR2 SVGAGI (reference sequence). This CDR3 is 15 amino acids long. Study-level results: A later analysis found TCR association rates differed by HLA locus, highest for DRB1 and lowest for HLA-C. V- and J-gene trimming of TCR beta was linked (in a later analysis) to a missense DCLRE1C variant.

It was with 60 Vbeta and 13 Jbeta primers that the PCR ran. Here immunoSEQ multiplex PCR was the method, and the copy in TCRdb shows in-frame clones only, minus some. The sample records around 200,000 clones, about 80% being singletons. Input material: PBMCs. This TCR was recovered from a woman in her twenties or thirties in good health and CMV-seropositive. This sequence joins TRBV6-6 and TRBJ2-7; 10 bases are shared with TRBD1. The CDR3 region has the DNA TGTGCCAGCAGTTATGAGGGGACAGGGGTCTACGAGCAGTACTTC. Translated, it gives CASSYEGTGVYEQYF.